This entry describes one TCR beta chain. The data were obtained in a study of blood T cell repertoires in COVID-19. While infection was still active, Seattle patients were enrolled and then followed longitudinally. Between the trimmed V and J ends, which lost 0 bases and 6 bases, there was a span of 4 bases. Per germline, CDR1 KGHDR and CDR2 SFDVKD. This CDR3 region has 13 residues. As originally analysed: Estimates of nucleated cell counts were drawn from the amplification of reference gene primers. This table comes from immunoSEQ multiplex PCR, and its TCRdb copy is limited to in-frame clones, with some not included. D and trimming were read from the DNA, whereas the V and J calls and clone size are those reported in that table. Of 540,000 or so clones listed, roughly nine tenths were seen once; the top ten hold 7.5% to 9%.

This chain connects TRBV24-1 to TRBJ2-2; D remains unclear. The sample comprised peripheral blood. This sequence originates from a woman in her fifties or sixties with COVID-19, enrolled during active disease. CDR3 coding DNA: TGTGCCACCAGTGATTTGGGGCCCGGGGAGCTGTTTTTT. Residues: CATSDLGPGELFF.